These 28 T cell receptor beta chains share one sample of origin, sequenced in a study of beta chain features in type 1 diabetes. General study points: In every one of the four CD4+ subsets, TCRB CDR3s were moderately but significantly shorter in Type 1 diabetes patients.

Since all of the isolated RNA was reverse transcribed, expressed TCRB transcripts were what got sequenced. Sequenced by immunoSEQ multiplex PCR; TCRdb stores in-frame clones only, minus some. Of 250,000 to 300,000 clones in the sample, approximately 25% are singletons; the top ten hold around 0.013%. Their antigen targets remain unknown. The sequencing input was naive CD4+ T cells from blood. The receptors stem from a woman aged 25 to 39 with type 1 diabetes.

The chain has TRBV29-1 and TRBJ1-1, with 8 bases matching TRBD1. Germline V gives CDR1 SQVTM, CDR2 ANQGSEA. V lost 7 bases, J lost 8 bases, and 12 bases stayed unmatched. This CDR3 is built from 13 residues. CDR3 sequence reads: CSASGTGGTEAFF. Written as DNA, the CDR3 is TGCAGCGCCTCGGGGACAGGCGGTACCGAAGCTTTCTTT.

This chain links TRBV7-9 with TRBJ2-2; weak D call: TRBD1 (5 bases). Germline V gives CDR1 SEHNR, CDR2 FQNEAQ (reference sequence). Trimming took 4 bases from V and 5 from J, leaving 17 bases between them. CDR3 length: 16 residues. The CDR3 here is CASSSGQGDVTGELFF. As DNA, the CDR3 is TGTGCCAGCAGCTCCGGTCAGGGCGACGTAACCGGGGAGCTGTTTTTT.

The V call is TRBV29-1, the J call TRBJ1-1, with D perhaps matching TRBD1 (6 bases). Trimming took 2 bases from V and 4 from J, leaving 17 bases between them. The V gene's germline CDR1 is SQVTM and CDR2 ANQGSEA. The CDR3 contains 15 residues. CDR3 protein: CSVEPVYRESTEAFF. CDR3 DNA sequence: TGCAGCGTTGAACCGGTCTACAGGGAAAGCACTGAAGCTTTCTTT. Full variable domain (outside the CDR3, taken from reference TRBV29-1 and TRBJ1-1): SAVISQKPSRDICQRGTSLTIQCQVDSQVTMMFWYRQQPGQSLTLIATANQGSEATYESGFVIDKFPISRPNLTFSTLTVSNMSPEDSSIYLCSVEPVYRESTEAFFGQGTRLTVV.

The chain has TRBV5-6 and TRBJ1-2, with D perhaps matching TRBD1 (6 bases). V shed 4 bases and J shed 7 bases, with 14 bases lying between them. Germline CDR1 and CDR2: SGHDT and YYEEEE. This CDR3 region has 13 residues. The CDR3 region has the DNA TGTGCCAGCAGCCGTGACAGGACTCGTGGCTACACCTTC. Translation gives CASSRDRTRGYTF.

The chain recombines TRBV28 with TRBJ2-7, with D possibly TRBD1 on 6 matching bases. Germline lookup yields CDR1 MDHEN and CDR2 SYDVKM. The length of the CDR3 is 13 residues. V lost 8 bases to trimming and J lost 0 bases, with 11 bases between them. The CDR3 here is CASGTGSSYEQYF. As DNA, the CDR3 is TGTGCCAGCGGAACAGGGAGCTCCTACGAGCAGTACTTC.

The CDR3 coding sequence is TGTGCCGCCGCCCGGGACTATCAGTTCTTC. Protein: CAAARDYQFF. The genes are TRBV6-6 and TRBJ2-1; TRBD2 matches at 7 bases. The ends lost 11 bases at V and 13 bases at J; junction bases unmatched: 8. The CDR3 totals 10 residues. The germline V gene encodes CDR1 MNHNY and CDR2 SVGAGI (reference sequence).

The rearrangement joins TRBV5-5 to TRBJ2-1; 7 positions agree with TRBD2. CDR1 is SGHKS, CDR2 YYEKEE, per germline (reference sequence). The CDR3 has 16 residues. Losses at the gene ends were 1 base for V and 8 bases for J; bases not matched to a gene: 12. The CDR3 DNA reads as TGTGCCAGCAGCTTGAAAAGGGGACTAAGGAACGATGAGCAGTTCTTC. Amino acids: CASSLKRGLRNDEQFF.

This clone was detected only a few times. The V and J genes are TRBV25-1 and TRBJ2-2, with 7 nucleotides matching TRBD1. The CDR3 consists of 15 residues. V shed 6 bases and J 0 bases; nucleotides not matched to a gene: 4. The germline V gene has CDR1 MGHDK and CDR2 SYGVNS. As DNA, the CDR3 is TGTGCCAGCAGGAAACAGGGGACGAACACCGGGGAGCTGTTTTTT. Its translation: CASRKQGTNTGELFF.

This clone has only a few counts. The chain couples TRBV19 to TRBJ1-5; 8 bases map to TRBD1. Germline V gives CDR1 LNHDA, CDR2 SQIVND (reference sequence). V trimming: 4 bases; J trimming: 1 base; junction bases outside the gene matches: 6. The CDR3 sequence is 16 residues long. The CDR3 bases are TGTGCCAGTAGTACACAGGGGGTTCGGAGCAATCAGCCCCAGCATTTT. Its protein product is CASSTQGVRSNQPQHF. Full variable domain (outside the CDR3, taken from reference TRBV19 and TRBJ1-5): DGGITQSPKYLFRKEGQNVTLSCEQNLNHDAMYWYRQDPGQGLRLIYYSQIVNDFQKGDIAEGYSVSREKKESFPLTVTSAQKNPTAFYLCASSTQGVRSNQPQHFGDGTRLSIL.

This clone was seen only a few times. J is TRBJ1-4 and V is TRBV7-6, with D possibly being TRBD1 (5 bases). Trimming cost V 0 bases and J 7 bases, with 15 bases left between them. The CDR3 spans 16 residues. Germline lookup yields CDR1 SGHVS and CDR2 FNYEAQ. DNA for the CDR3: TGTGCCAGCAGCTTAGCGGGGCAGGTCCCTGGTGAAAAACTGTTTTTT. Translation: CASSLAGQVPGEKLFF.

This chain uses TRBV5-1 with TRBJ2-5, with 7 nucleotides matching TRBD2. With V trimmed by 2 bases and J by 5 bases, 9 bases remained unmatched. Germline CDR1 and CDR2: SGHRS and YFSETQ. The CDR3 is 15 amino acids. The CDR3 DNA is TGCGCCAGCAGCTTTACCCGGGAGGCCGGGGAGACCCAGTACTTC. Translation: CASSFTREAGETQYF.

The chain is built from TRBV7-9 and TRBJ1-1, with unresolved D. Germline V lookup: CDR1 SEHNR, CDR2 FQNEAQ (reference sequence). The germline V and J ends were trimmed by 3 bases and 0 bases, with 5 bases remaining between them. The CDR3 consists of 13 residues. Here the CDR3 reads CASSFNMNTEAFF. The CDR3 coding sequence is TGTGCCAGCAGCTTCAACATGAACACTGAAGCTTTCTTT.

CDR3 DNA: TGTGCCTGGAGTGGTCGGGAAGGCACAGATACGCAGTATTTT. It encodes CAWSGREGTDTQYF. The chain links TRBV30 to TRBJ2-3; D is possibly TRBD2 (5 bases). Deletions cut 1 base from V and 1 base from J, with 9 bases between. The germline CDR1 and CDR2 sequences are GTSNPN and SVGIG (reference sequence). CDR3 length: 14 residues.

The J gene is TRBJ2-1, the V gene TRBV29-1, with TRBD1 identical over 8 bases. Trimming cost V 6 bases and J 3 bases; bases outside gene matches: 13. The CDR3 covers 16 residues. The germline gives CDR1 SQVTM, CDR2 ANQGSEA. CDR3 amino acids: CSVVPIVGQGYNEQFF. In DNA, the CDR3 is TGCAGCGTCGTCCCCATCGTCGGACAGGGCTACAATGAGCAGTTCTTC.

In nucleotides, the CDR3 is TGCGCCAGCAGCCACCTAACCTTACAGGGCGATGAGCAGTTCTTC. It yields the protein CASSHLTLQGDEQFF. The chain employs TRBV4-1 and TRBJ2-1, with D possibly being TRBD1 (6 bases). This CDR3 is built from 15 residues. The V gene lost 3 bases and the J gene lost 8 bases, with 17 bases spanning the gap. The V gene's germline CDR1 is MGHRA and CDR2 YSYEKL.

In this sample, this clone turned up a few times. CDR3 bases: TGTGCCAGCAGTACACAAGGACAGGGGACGGGAGAGCAGTACTTC. The encoded protein is CASSTQGQGTGEQYF. V is TRBV6-6 and J is TRBJ2-7; 9 bases are a match to TRBD1. The CDR3 has 15 residues. CDR1 is MNHNY, CDR2 SVGAGI, per germline (reference sequence). The J segment lost 7 bases and the V segment lost 5 bases, leaving 12 bases of the junction unmatched.

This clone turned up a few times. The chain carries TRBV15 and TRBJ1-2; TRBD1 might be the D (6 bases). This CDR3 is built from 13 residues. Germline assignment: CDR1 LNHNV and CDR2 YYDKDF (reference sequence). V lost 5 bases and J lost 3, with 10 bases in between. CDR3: CATSPDSYYGYTF. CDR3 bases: TGTGCCACCAGCCCGGACAGCTACTATGGCTACACCTTC.

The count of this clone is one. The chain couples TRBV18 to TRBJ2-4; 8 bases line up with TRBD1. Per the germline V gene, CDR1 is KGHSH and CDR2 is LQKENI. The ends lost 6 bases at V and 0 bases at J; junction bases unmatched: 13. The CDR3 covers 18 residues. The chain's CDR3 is CASSPDRGVALAKNIQYF. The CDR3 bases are TGTGCCAGCTCCCCAGACAGGGGCGTAGCCTTAGCCAAAAACATTCAGTACTTC.

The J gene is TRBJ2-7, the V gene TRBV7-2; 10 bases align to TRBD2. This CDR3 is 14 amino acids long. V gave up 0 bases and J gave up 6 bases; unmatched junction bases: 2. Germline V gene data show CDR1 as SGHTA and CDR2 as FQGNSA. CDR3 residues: CASSLASGRIEQYF. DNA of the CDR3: TGTGCCAGCAGCTTAGCTAGCGGGAGGATCGAGCAGTACTTC.

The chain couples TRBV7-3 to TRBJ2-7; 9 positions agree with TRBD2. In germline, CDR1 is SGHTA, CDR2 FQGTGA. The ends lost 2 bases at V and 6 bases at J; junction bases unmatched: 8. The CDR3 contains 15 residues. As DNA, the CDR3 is TGTGCCAGCAGCTTATCAAGTCTAGCGGGAAGCGAGCAGTACTTC. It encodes CASSLSSLAGSEQYF.

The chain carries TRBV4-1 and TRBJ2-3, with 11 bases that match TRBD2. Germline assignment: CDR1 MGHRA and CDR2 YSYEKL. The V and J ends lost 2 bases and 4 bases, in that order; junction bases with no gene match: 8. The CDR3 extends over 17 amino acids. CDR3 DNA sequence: TGCGCCAGCAGCCAAAGTACTAGCGGGAGCGCCGCAGATACGCAGTATTTT. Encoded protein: CASSQSTSGSAADTQYF.

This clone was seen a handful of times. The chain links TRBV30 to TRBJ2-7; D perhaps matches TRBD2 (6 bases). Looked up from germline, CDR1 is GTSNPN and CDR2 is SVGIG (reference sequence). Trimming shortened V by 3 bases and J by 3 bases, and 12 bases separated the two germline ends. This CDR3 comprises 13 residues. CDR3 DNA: TGTGCCTGGAGGAGACTAGGATTCTACGAGCAGTACTTC. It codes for CAWRRLGFYEQYF. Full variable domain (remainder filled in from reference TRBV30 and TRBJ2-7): SQTIHQWPATLVQPVGSPLSLECTVEGTSNPNLYWYRQAAGRGLQLLFYSVGIGQISSEVPQNLSASRPQDRQFILSSKKLLLSDSGFYLCAWRRLGFYEQYFGPGTRLTVT.

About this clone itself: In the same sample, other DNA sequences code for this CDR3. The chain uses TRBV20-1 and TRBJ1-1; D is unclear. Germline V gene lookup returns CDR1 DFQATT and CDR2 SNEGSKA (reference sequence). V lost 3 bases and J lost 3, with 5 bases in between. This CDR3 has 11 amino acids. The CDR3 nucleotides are TGCAGTGCTAGTACGGACACTGAAGCTTTCTTT. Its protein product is CSASTDTEAFF.

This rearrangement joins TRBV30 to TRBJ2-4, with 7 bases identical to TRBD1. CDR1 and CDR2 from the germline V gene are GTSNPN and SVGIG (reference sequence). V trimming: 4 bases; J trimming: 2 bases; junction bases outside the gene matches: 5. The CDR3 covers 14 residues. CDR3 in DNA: TGTGCCTGGAACCCGACAGGGACCAAAAACATTCAGTACTTC. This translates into CAWNPTGTKNIQYF.

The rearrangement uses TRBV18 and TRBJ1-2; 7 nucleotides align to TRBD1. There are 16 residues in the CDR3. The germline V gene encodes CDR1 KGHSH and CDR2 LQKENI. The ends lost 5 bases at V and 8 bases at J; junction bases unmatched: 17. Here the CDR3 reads CASSAQNPTGMGGYTF. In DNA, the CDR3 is TGTGCCAGCTCAGCACAAAATCCGACAGGGATGGGCGGCTACACCTTC.

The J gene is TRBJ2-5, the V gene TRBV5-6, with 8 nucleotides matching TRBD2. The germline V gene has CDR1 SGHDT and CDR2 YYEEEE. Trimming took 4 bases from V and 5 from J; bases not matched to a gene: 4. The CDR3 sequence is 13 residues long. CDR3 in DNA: TGTGCCAGCAGCCCGGCGGGGGGTGAGACCCAGTACTTC. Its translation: CASSPAGGETQYF. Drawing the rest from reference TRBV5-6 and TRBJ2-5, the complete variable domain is DAGVTQSPTHLIKTRGQQVTLRCSPKSGHDTVSWYQQALGQGPQFIFQYYEEEERQRGNFPDRFSGHQFPNYSSELNVNALLLGDSALYLCASSPAGGETQYFGPGTRLLVL.

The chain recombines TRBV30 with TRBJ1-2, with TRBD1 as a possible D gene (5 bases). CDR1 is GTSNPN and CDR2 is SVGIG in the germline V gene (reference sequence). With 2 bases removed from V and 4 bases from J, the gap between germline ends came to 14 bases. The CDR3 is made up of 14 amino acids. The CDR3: CAWSTGGAAYGYTF. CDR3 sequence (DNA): TGTGCCTGGAGTACTGGCGGGGCCGCCTATGGCTACACCTTC.

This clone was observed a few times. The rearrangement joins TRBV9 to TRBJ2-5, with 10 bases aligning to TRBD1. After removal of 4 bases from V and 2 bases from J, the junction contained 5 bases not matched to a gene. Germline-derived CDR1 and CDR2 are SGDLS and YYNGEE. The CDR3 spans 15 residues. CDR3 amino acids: CASSRGDRGQETQYF. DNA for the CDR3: TGTGCCAGCAGCAGGGGGGACAGGGGTCAAGAGACCCAGTACTTC.